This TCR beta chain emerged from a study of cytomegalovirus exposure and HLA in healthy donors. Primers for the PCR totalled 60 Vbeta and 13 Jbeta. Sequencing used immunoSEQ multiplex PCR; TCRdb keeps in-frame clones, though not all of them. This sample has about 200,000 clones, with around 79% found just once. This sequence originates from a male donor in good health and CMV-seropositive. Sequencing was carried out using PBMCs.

CDR3 sequence: CASSEQGALGGQPQHF. As DNA, the CDR3 is TGTGCCAGCTCAGAGCAGGGGGCGTTGGGGGGACAGCCCCAGCATTTT. J is TRBJ1-5 and V is TRBV18; 8 nucleotides agree with TRBD1. The CDR3 sequence is 16 residues long. CDR1 is KGHSH and CDR2 is LQKENI in the germline V gene. V gave up 5 bases and J gave up 7 bases; unmatched junction bases: 13.